This entry lists 8 T cell receptor beta chains sequenced from one sample in a study of cytomegalovirus exposure and HLA in healthy donors. The PCR made use of 60 Vbeta and 13 Jbeta primers. The table came from immunoSEQ multiplex PCR; TCRdb's copy has only in-frame clones and leaves some out. The data show approximately 100,000 clones, just under 70% seen once. The specimen sequenced was PBMCs. The receptors were gathered from a woman between 65 and 79 years old in good health and CMV-seropositive.

The CDR3 DNA reads TGCGCCAGCAGCTTGGGGACAGGGGGAGAAAAACTGTTTTTT. It specifies CASSLGTGGEKLFF. The gene calls are TRBV5-1 and TRBJ1-4, with 10 bases fitting TRBD1. Germline loops: CDR1 SGHRS, CDR2 YFSETQ. With V trimmed by 0 bases and J by 8 bases, 1 base remained unmatched. The CDR3 is made up of 14 amino acids.

V usage is TRBV18 and J usage is TRBJ1-1; no clear D. With 3 bases removed from V and 0 bases from J, the gap between germline ends came to 8 bases. CDR3 length: 14 amino acids. The germline V gene encodes CDR1 KGHSH and CDR2 LQKENI. DNA of the CDR3: TGTGCCAGCTCACCTGGGGAGGTGAACACTGAAGCTTTCTTT. Protein product: CASSPGEVNTEAFF.

J is TRBJ2-2 and V is TRBV5-5; 8 positions agree with TRBD1. Germline CDR1 reads SGHKS; CDR2 reads YYEKEE (reference sequence). The V segment lost 6 bases and the J segment 4 bases; nucleotides outside the gene matches: 14. The CDR3 has 17 amino acids. The DNA for the CDR3 is TGTGCCAGCATGGCCGAAGACAGGGGAGGAGTCACCGGGGAGCTGTTTTTT. Translated, it gives CASMAEDRGGVTGELFF.

This clone was detected only once. The chain is built from TRBV7-9 and TRBJ1-2; 12 bases are a match to TRBD1. V lost 6 bases and J lost 8; bases outside the gene matches: 7. Per germline, CDR1 SEHNR and CDR2 FQNEAQ (reference sequence). CDR3 length: 14 amino acids. CDR3 DNA: TGTGCCAGCAGGTCGGGACAGGGGGCCGGCGGCTACACCTTC. Encoded protein: CASRSGQGAGGYTF.

V gene TRBV6-5 combines with J gene TRBJ2-3; 7 bases align to TRBD1. CDR1 and CDR2 (germline): MNHEY, SVGAGI. V lost 2 bases to trimming and J lost 4 bases; unmatched junction nucleotides: 9. The CDR3 is 16 amino acids. CDR3 in DNA: TGTGCCAGCAGTTACCGATGGGGACAGAGGTCAGATACGCAGTATTTT. Its translation is CASSYRWGQRSDTQYF.

The chain couples TRBV28 to TRBJ2-7; no clear D gene. CDR1 and CDR2 (germline): MDHEN, SYDVKM. This CDR3 is built from 16 residues. The V and J ends lost 3 bases and 1 base respectively, with 16 bases between them. Here the CDR3 DNA reads TGTGCCAGCAGTTTCACCTTGTCCGGGTTGTCCTACGAGCAGTACTTC. Protein sequence: CASSFTLSGLSYEQYF. Full variable domain (rest looked up from reference TRBV28 and TRBJ2-7): DVKVTQSSRYLVKRTGEKVFLECVQDMDHENMFWYRQDPGLGLRLIYFSYDVKMKEKGDIPEGYSVSREKKERFSLILESASTNQTSMYLCASSFTLSGLSYEQYFGPGTRLTVT.

V is TRBV6-1 and J is TRBJ2-7, with D possibly being TRBD1 (6 bases). V was trimmed by 7 bases and J by 1 base, leaving 17 bases between them. The CDR3 has 15 residues. Germline CDR1 reads MNHNS; CDR2 reads SASEGT. CDR3 nucleotides: TGTGCCAGCATTTCTAGGGGACAAGGGTCCTACGAGCAGTACTTC. It encodes CASISRGQGSYEQYF.

This clone has a handful of counts. The V gene is TRBV15, the J gene TRBJ2-1; 11 bases align to TRBD1. Germline assignment: CDR1 LNHNV and CDR2 YYDKDF (reference sequence). With V trimmed by 8 bases and J by 7 bases, 7 bases remained unmatched. The CDR3 covers 14 residues. DNA of the CDR3: TGTGCCACCTATAACCGGGACAGGGGGAATGAGCAGTTCTTC. Residues: CATYNRDRGNEQFF.